The rows below give T cell receptor beta chains drawn from one sample of a study of T cell responses to AZD1222 COVID-19 vaccine. Sequencing was performed with immunoSEQ multiplex PCR; in TCRdb, only in-frame clones are kept and a portion is missing. Of approximately 130,000 clones in the sample, roughly 92% were seen once. Sample: peripheral blood, taken on day 0 of AZD1222 vaccination. The receptors were gathered from an adult in good health. CDR3s include the opening cysteine and the closing phenylalanine or tryptophan. The D gene is left open where the match is weak. Clone size is stated in some rows and not others, as once, few, many or a class when expanded.

clone_size | j_call | d_call | v_call | cdr3_aa | cdr3_nt
. | TRBJ1-2 | . | TRBV3-1/TRBV3-2 | CASSQALTNYGYTF | TGTGCCAGCAGCCAAGCCCTAACTAACTATGGCTACACCTTC
once | TRBJ1-2 | . | TRBV7-8 | CASSLGPRGGYGYTF | TGTGCCAGCAGCTTGGGACCCCGCGGGGGTTATGGCTACACCTTC
. | TRBJ1-1 | . | TRBV6-5 | CASKRTENTEAFF | TGTGCCAGCAAGAGGACTGAGAACACTGAAGCTTTCTTT
. | TRBJ1-3 | . | TRBV3-1/TRBV3-2 | CASSQPQVNTIYF | TGTGCCAGCAGCCAGCCCCAGGTTAACACCATATATTTT
. | TRBJ1-2 | TRBD1 | TRBV10-3 | CAIRPGQGIPWGGYTF | TGTGCCATCAGACCGGGACAGGGGATTCCTTGGGGCGGCTACACCTTC
. | TRBJ1-1 | TRBD1 | TRBV9 | CASRRGQSQNTEAFF | TGTGCCAGCAGGAGGGGGCAGTCACAGAACACTGAAGCTTTCTTT
. | TRBJ1-2 | TRBD1 | TRBV5-1 | CASSTGQGYGYTF | TGCGCCAGCAGCACCGGACAGGGCTATGGCTACACCTTC
. | TRBJ1-1 | . | TRBV6-5 | CASTVPGEAFF | TGTGCCAGCACTGTCCCTGGTGAAGCTTTCTTT
. | TRBJ2-7 | . | TRBV27 | CASRVGLRGHEQYF | TGTGCCAGTAGGGTAGGTCTGCGGGGCCACGAGCAGTACTTC
. | TRBJ2-7 | . | TRBV20-1 | CSASRRDTNYEQYF | TGCAGTGCTAGTCGCCGGGACACCAACTACGAGCAGTACTTC
few | TRBJ1-6 | . | TRBV6-2/TRBV6-3 | CASSYLQGGMSPLHF | TGTGCCAGCAGTTACCTCCAGGGAGGGATGTCACCCCTCCACTTT
once | TRBJ1-2 | . | TRBV6-6 | CASSLTPGYGYGYTF | TGTGCCAGCAGTTTGACCCCAGGGTACGGCTATGGCTACACCTTC
. | TRBJ2-1 | TRBD1 | TRBV12-5 | CASGLGGTDHNEQFF | TGTGCTAGTGGTTTGGGTGGGACAGATCACAATGAGCAGTTCTTC
. | TRBJ2-7 | TRBD1 | TRBV5-6 | CASSARTGGPPYEQYF | TGTGCCAGCAGCGCGAGGACAGGGGGGCCCCCTTACGAGCAGTACTTC
. | TRBJ2-7 | . | TRBV5-1 | CASSLVGGYEQYF | TGCGCCAGCAGCTTGGTAGGGGGATACGAGCAGTACTTC
. | TRBJ2-5 | . | TRBV15 | CATSRDLIVGTQYF | TGTGCCACCAGCAGAGACCTGATCGTGGGGACCCAGTACTTC
once | TRBJ1-4 | . | TRBV28 | CASSGGMFEKLFF | TGTGCCAGCAGTGGGGGTATGTTTGAAAAACTGTTTTTT
. | TRBJ2-5 | . | TRBV12-3/TRBV12-4 | CASSFRGKETQYF | TGTGCCAGCAGTTTCCGGGGGAAGGAGACCCAGTACTTC
. | TRBJ1-2 | TRBD1 | TRBV13 | CASSLKGAGGYTF | TGTGCCAGCAGCTTGAAGGGGGCGGGAGGCTACACCTTC
. | TRBJ1-2 | . | TRBV2 | CATKAGFTHYGYTF | TGTGCCACTAAGGCGGGGTTTACCCACTATGGCTACACCTTC
. | TRBJ1-4 | . | TRBV2 | CASSKLTGEKLFF | TGTGCCAGTTCCAAGCTTACGGGGGAAAAACTGTTTTTT
. | TRBJ1-1 | . | TRBV6-4 | CASSARMNTEAFF | TGTGCCAGCAGTGCCCGGATGAACACTGAAGCTTTCTTT
. | TRBJ2-7 | . | TRBV5-1 | CASSYTGNEQYF | TGCGCCAGCAGTTATACAGGGAACGAGCAGTACTTC
once | TRBJ1-1 | . | TRBV5-8 | CASSLAQENTEAFF | TGTGCCAGCAGCTTGGCGCAGGAGAACACTGAAGCTTTCTTT
. | TRBJ1-2 | TRBD1 | TRBV18 | CASSSGTGDSYGYTF | TGTGCCAGCTCATCCGGGACAGGGGATTCCTATGGCTACACCTTC
. | TRBJ2-7 | . | TRBV15 | CATSRDLGRPYEQYF | TGTGCCACCAGCAGAGATCTCGGCAGGCCCTACGAGCAGTACTTC
. | TRBJ1-4 | . | TRBV6-5 | CASISPGGGTEKLFF | TGTGCCAGCATCTCCCCCGGGGGGGGAACAGAAAAACTGTTTTTT
. | TRBJ1-2 | TRBD1 | TRBV6-1 | CASSGNSGQAQIYGYTF | TGTGCCAGCAGTGGAAATTCGGGACAGGCCCAAATCTATGGCTACACCTTC
. | TRBJ1-6 | . | TRBV19 | CASSIDWVPNSPLHF | TGTGCCAGTAGTATCGACTGGGTCCCTAATTCACCCCTCCACTTT
. | TRBJ2-2 | . | TRBV5-1 | CASSFLETTGELFF | TGCGCCAGCAGTTTCTTAGAAACCACCGGGGAGCTGTTTTTT
. | TRBJ2-2 | TRBD1 | TRBV4-1 | CASSRTGQVVTGELFF | TGCGCCAGCAGCCGGACGGGACAGGTAGTCACCGGGGAGCTGTTTTTT
. | TRBJ2-3 | TRBD1 | TRBV2 | CASKGGTGADTQYF | TGTGCCAGCAAAGGGGGGACAGGGGCTGATACGCAGTATTTT
. | TRBJ1-1 | . | TRBV12-3/TRBV12-4 | CASSSGPGGAFF | TGTGCCAGCAGCTCCGGACCGGGTGGAGCTTTCTTT
. | TRBJ1-1 | . | TRBV5-8 | CASSPGLYGAFF | TGTGCCAGCAGCCCCGGACTGTATGGAGCTTTCTTT
. | TRBJ1-6 | . | TRBV5-4 | CASSSEGGSPLHF | TGTGCCAGCAGCTCGGAGGGGGGTTCACCCCTCCACTTT
once | TRBJ2-5 | TRBD1 | TRBV5-4 | CASSPGQEETQYF | TGTGCCAGCAGCCCGGGACAGGAAGAGACCCAGTACTTC
few | TRBJ1-2 | TRBD1 | TRBV19 | CASTPQGEGGYTF | TGTGCCAGTACCCCACAGGGGGAAGGTGGCTACACCTTC
. | TRBJ1-5 | TRBD1 | TRBV4-1 | CASSRGGGSLDQPQHF | TGCGCCAGCAGCCGAGGAGGGGGCTCCCTGGATCAGCCCCAGCATTTT
. | TRBJ2-7 | TRBD2 | TRBV3-1/TRBV3-2 | CASSPTAGGPYEQYF | TGTGCCAGCAGCCCGACAGCGGGGGGGCCCTACGAGCAGTACTTC
. | TRBJ2-1 | . | TRBV27 | CASSPRLEGNEQFF | TGTGCCAGCAGTCCCCGACTAGAGGGCAATGAGCAGTTCTTC